The 5 T cell receptor beta chains listed next were all sequenced from one sample in a study of T cells in Graves' hyperthyroidism and ophthalmopathy. Using RNA transcripts as the source, TCR beta CDR3 regions were amplified. The TCR CDR3 was amplified in a first-round RT-PCR using the HTBI primer set. From the multiplex PCR reads, TCRdb called clonotypes with MiXCR, one entry per CDR3 protein. The sample shows hundreds of thousands of distinct CDR3 sequences, roughly 15% of them seen only once. The sequenced sample was blood. All receptors derive from a woman younger than 35 with Graves' hyperthyroidism.

There are a few counts of this clonotype. This chain joins TRBV29-1 and TRBJ1-2, with D unclear. The CDR3 is made up of 14 amino acids. V was shortened by 1 base and J by 5 bases, with 14 bases between the two germline ends. Germline V gene data show CDR1 as SQVTM and CDR2 as ANQGSEA. The CDR3: CSVEGPLSFYGYTF. The CDR3 nucleotides read TGCAGCGTTGAAGGGCCCCTGAGCTTTTATGGCTACACCTTC.

As to this clonotype: The junction shows a germline mismatch at one end, possibly a read error. The rearrangement uses TRBV5-1 and TRBJ2-5; TRBD2 might be the D (5 bases). Germline CDR1 and CDR2: SGHRS and YFSETQ. The CDR3 runs 14 residues. This CDR3 reads CASSLRGNQETQYF. Here the CDR3 DNA reads TGTGCCAGCAGCTTAAGAGGGAACCAAGAGACCCAGTACTTC.

The chain links TRBV5-5 to TRBJ2-4, with a weak D call TRBD1 (6 bases). Trimming pared 2 bases from V and 0 bases from J, leaving 18 bases between. Germline V CDR1 and CDR2: SGHKS, YYEKEE (reference sequence). The CDR3 contains 18 residues. CDR3 DNA sequence: TGTGCCAGCAGCTTCGACAGGTGGCTGACTCTAGCCAAAAACATTCAGTACTTC. Its protein is CASSFDRWLTLAKNIQYF.

This clonotype was recorded at least ten times. One end of the junction is discordant with germline, which a read error may explain. Here the CDR3 reads CASSFLALGAVYSEQFF. In DNA, the CDR3 is TGTGCCAGCAGCTTTCTAGCCCTCGGGGCTGTTTACAGTGAGCAGTTCTTC. V is TRBV13 and J is TRBJ2-1; D is possibly TRBD1 or TRBD2 (5 bases each). The length of the CDR3 is 17 residues. CDR1 is PRHDT and CDR2 is FYEKMQ in the germline V gene (reference sequence).

This clonotype appeared many times. The V call is TRBV4-1, the J call TRBJ2-1; 9 bases agree with TRBD2. V lost 3 bases and J lost 6; bases outside the gene matches: 18. The CDR3 extends over 19 amino acids. CDR1 is MGHRA and CDR2 is YSYEKL in the germline V gene. The CDR3 protein is CASSHEPGVVLAGRNEQFF. The CDR3 DNA reads TGCGCCAGCAGCCACGAGCCGGGAGTTGTGCTAGCGGGGCGCAATGAGCAGTTCTTC.